This T cell receptor beta chain was identified in a study of early T cells in non-severe SARS-CoV-2 infection. Study summary: Sequenced material consisted of bulk RNA (from unsorted whole blood), and chains were unpaired. The study's findings and limits: Clonotype matching in VDJdb favored anti-spike CD8 responses and did not capture private and CD4 specificities.

V lost 1 base to trimming and J lost 7 bases, with 4 bases between them. This CDR3 region has 12 residues. This clonotype was counted many times. Its target is unknown. Attached unique molecular identifiers marked individual cDNA molecules. TCRdb reanalysed the 5' RACE reads using MiXCR and keeps one entry per CDR3 protein. The table records roughly 43,000 distinct CDR3 sequences, about 5.3% of them present only once. Source: whole blood, taken at baseline. The chain is built from TRBV12-3 or TRBV12-4 and TRBJ2-2, with D unclear. The source of this sequence is an adult who was a healthcare worker with PCR-confirmed SARS-CoV-2 infection or an uninfected control (not recorded which). The CDR3 DNA reads as TGTGCCAGCAGTTTAGAGTTCGGGGAGCTGTTTTTT. Protein sequence: CASSLEFGELFF.